This TCR beta chain was identified during a study of identical twins. This clonotype was picked up many times. What it binds is not known. This CDR3 comprises 12 residues. Germline V gives CDR1 SQVTM, CDR2 ANQGSEA. The V and J ends lost 7 bases and 6 bases respectively, with 15 bases between them. The study's findings and limits: Insertions were fewer in abundant cord blood beta clonotypes, whereas memory repertoires showed none of this pattern.

It was template switching that added a universal primer site, and there were unique molecular identifiers on the cDNA. Via MiXCR, TCRdb re-called the 5' RACE reads, giving one row per CDR3 protein. The sample gives roughly 250,000 distinct CDR3 sequences, around 15% of which show up once; approximately 9.3% is in the top ten. Sequencing input: memory (CD45RO+) T cells sorted from blood. The source of this sequence is a young woman in good health. The chain couples TRBV29-1 to TRBJ1-1, with D perhaps matching TRBD1 (5 bases). CDR3 loop: CSAVGGSAEAFF. The CDR3 bases are TGCAGCGCCGTTGGGGGGTCCGCTGAAGCTTTCTTT.